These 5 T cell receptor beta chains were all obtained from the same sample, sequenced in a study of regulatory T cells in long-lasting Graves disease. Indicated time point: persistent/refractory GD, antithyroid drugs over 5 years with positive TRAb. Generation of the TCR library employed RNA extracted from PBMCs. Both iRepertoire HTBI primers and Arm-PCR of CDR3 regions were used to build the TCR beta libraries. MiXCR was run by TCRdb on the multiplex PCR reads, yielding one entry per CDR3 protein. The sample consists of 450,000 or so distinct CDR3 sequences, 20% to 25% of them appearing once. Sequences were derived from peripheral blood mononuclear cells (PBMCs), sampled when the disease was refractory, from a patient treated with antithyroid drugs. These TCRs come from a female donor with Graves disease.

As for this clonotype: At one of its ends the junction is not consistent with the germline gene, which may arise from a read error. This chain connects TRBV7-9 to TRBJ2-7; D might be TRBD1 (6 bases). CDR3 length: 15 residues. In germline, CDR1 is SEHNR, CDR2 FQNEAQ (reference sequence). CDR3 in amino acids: CANSLAGDLAYEQYF. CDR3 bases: TGTGCCAACAGCTTAGCAGGGGATTTGGCCTACGAGCAGTACTTC.

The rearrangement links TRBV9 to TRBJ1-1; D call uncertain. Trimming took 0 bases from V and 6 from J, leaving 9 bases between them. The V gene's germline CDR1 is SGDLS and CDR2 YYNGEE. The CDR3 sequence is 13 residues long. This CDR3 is CASSVDPGAEAFF. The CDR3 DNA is TGTGCCAGCAGCGTAGATCCAGGCGCTGAAGCTTTCTTT.

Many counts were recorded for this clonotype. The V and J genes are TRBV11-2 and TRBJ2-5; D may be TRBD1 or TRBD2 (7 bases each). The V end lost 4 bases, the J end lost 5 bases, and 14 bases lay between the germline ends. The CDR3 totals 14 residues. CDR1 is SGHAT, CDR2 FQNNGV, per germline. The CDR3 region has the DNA TGTGCCAGCAGCTCACAGGGGAGGGGGGAGACCCAGTACTTC. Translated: CASSSQGRGETQYF.

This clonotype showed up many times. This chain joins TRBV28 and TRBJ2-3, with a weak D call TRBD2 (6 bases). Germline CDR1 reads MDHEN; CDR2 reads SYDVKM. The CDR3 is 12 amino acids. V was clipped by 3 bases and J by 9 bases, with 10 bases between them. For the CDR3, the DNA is TGTGCCAGCAGTTTGCCCGGGAGCACGCAGTATTTT. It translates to CASSLPGSTQYF.

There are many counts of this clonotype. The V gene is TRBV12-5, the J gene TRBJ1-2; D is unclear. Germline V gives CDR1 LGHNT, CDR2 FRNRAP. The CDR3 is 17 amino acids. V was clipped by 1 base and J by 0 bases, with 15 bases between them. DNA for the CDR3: TGTGCTAGTGGTTTGGATTTCTCTCAACGGGCTAACTATGGCTACACCTTC. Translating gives CASGLDFSQRANYGYTF.